This T cell receptor beta chain was identified during a study of blood T cell repertoires in COVID-19. Across the study: PBMCs, B-cell-depleted T cells, or T cells provided the cDNA or gDNA that made up the material.

Data came from immunoSEQ multiplex PCR; TCRdb stores just in-frame clones and leaves some out. The sample lists roughly 200,000 clones, about 91% occurring once. Trimming cost V 4 bases and J 0 bases, with 8 bases left between them. This CDR3 has 14 amino acids. Germline-derived CDR1 and CDR2 are KGHDR and SFDVKD. The sequence was obtained from a woman in her thirties with acute or convalescent COVID-19. The rearrangement joins TRBV24-1 to TRBJ1-2; D not certain. The specimen sequenced was peripheral blood. The CDR3 region has the DNA TGTGCCACCAGTGACCCGCTAACTAACTATGGCTACACCTTC. Protein product: CATSDPLTNYGYTF.